These 13 T cell receptor beta chains originate from one sample sequenced in a study of T cells in Graves' hyperthyroidism and ophthalmopathy. The TCR beta CDR3 regions underwent amplification using RNA transcripts as the source. The HTBI primer set drove a first-round RT-PCR of the TCR CDR3. TCRdb re-called the multiplex PCR reads with MiXCR, one entry per CDR3 protein. Of about 710,000 distinct CDR3 sequences listed, roughly 15% are singletons. The material sequenced was blood. Receptors originate from a man between 18 and 29 years old with Graves' hyperthyroidism.

This clonotype came up many times. V gene TRBV30 combines with J gene TRBJ2-1; 11 positions match TRBD1. This CDR3 contains 14 residues. V shed 4 bases and J 8 bases; nucleotides not matched to a gene: 7. CDR1 GTSNPN and CDR2 SVGIG come from the germline V gene (reference sequence). In DNA form, the CDR3 reads TGTGCCTGGATTCGGGACAGGGGGTTCGATGAGCAGTTCTTC. Translated, it gives CAWIRDRGFDEQFF.

The J gene is TRBJ2-1, the V gene TRBV3-1; D possibly corresponds to TRBD2 (5 bases). V gave up 0 bases and J gave up 0 bases, with 15 bases separating them. There are 18 residues in the CDR3. Germline assignment: CDR1 LGHDT and CDR2 YNNKEL (reference sequence). For the CDR3, the DNA is TGTGCCAGCAGCCAAGATTACGCTAGCACTAGCTCCTACAATGAGCAGTTCTTC. Encoded protein: CASSQDYASTSSYNEQFF.

This clonotype was observed many times. The chain recombines TRBV27 with TRBJ2-7, with TRBD1 matching over 7 bases. Germline V gene data show CDR1 as MNHEY and CDR2 as SMNVEV (reference sequence). J gave up 2 bases and V 2 bases, and 6 bases lay outside the gene matches. This CDR3 is built from 15 residues. The CDR3 region is CASSLTGQFPYEQYF. As DNA, the CDR3 is TGTGCCAGCAGTTTAACGGGACAGTTCCCCTACGAGCAGTACTTC.

This clonotype showed up many times. The chain employs TRBV6-1 and TRBJ2-7; D unresolved. Germline-derived CDR1 and CDR2 are MNHNS and SASEGT. The V end lost 6 bases, the J end lost 0 bases, and 6 bases lay between the germline ends. This CDR3 has 12 amino acids. CDR3 residues: CASRRYSYEQYF. CDR3 DNA: TGTGCCAGCAGGAGATACTCCTACGAGCAGTACTTC.

This clonotype was observed many times. The chain recombines TRBV28 with TRBJ1-2; no reliable D call. V was shortened by 2 bases and J by 3 bases, with 4 bases between the two germline ends. Per the germline V gene, CDR1 is MDHEN and CDR2 is SYDVKM. CDR3 size: 12 residues. CDR3 sequence reads: CASSLRHYGYTF. Here the CDR3 DNA reads TGTGCCAGCAGTTTACGCCACTATGGCTACACCTTC.

The rearrangement uses TRBV27 and TRBJ1-5; 9 nucleotides align to TRBD1. V was pared by 6 bases and J by 4 bases, with 10 bases of the junction left unmatched. This CDR3 has 16 amino acids. The germline gives CDR1 MNHEY, CDR2 SMNVEV (reference sequence). Here the CDR3 DNA reads TGTGCCAGCAGAGAGATTCCGGACAGGGGAAATCAGCCCCAGCATTTT. Its protein is CASREIPDRGNQPQHF.

This clonotype was seen only a few times. The V and J genes are TRBV30 and TRBJ1-4; TRBD1 is a possible D gene (5 bases). The CDR3 length is 14 residues. The germline gives CDR1 GTSNPN, CDR2 SVGIG (reference sequence). Trimming left V 3 bases short and J 8 bases short, with 16 bases between. CDR3 loop: CAWRSSGVGEKLFF. DNA for the CDR3: TGTGCCTGGAGGTCCTCGGGGGTAGGAGAAAAACTGTTTTTT. Combining the CDR3 with reference TRBV30 and TRBJ1-4 gives the whole variable domain SQTIHQWPATLVQPVGSPLSLECTVEGTSNPNLYWYRQAAGRGLQLLFYSVGIGQISSEVPQNLSASRPQDRQFILSSKKLLLSDSGFYLCAWRSSGVGEKLFFGSGTQLSVL.

The chain is built from TRBV7-2 and TRBJ2-3; D is undetermined. Trimming shortened V by 4 bases and J by 2 bases, and 7 bases separated the two germline ends. CDR3 size: 13 residues. Germline V gene data show CDR1 as SGHTA and CDR2 as FQGNSA. The DNA for the CDR3 is TGTGCCAGCAGCTCCGATCTCACAGATACGCAGTATTTT. It codes for CASSSDLTDTQYF. Full variable domain (missing parts from reference TRBV7-2 and TRBJ2-3): GAGVSQSPSNKVTEKGKDVELRCDPISGHTALYWYRQSLGQGLEFLIYFQGNSAPDKSGLPSDRFSAERTGGSVSTLTIQRTQQEDSAVYLCASSSDLTDTQYFGPGTRLTVL.

This clonotype was picked up many times. The rearrangement uses TRBV28 and TRBJ1-4; 7 positions match TRBD1. CDR1 and CDR2 from the germline V gene are MDHEN and SYDVKM. Germline trimming cut 5 bases from V and 8 bases from J; bases unmatched to any gene: 11. The length of the CDR3 is 15 residues. CDR3 nucleotide sequence: TGTGCCAGCAGTCCGCAAGACAGGGCCAGGGAAAAACTGTTTTTT. As protein: CASSPQDRAREKLFF.

The genes are TRBV28 and TRBJ2-3; D may be TRBD2 (6 bases). CDR1 is MDHEN and CDR2 is SYDVKM in the germline V gene. Trimming left V 3 bases short and J 5 bases short, with 18 bases between. The CDR3 covers 16 residues. The DNA of the CDR3 is TGTGCCAGCAGTTTCCGGGGGACCTTAGCACTAGATACGCAGTATTTT. The encoded protein is CASSFRGTLALDTQYF.

For this clonotype: A junction end diverges from the germline sequence, so it may reflect a read error. The gene calls are TRBV9 and TRBJ2-7; a weak D match, TRBD2 (5 bases). CDR3 size: 16 residues. Germline CDR1 reads SGDLS; CDR2 reads YYNGEE. This CDR3 is CDSTNRTCRPSYEQYF. The DNA of the CDR3 is TGTGACAGCACCAATAGGACTTGCCGTCCCTCCTACGAGCAGTACTTC.

The chain uses TRBV18 and TRBJ2-2; tentatively, D is TRBD1 (5 bases). The CDR3 totals 14 residues. From germline, CDR1 is KGHSH and CDR2 LQKENI. With 7 bases removed from V and 3 bases from J, the gap between germline ends came to 12 bases. CDR3 DNA sequence: TGTGCCAGCTTTCCGGACATCCACACCGGGGAGCTGTTTTTT. Protein: CASFPDIHTGELFF. Full variable domain (remainder filled in from reference TRBV18 and TRBJ2-2): NAGVMQNPRHLVRRRGQEARLRCSPMKGHSHVYWYRQLPEEGLKFMVYLQKENIIDESGMPKERFSAEFPKEGPSILRIQQVVRGDSAAYFCASFPDIHTGELFFGEGSRLTVL.

The genes are TRBV10-3 and TRBJ2-6; 10 bases align to TRBD1. V lost 0 bases to trimming and J lost 0 bases; unmatched junction nucleotides: 8. The CDR3 is made up of 20 amino acids. Per germline, CDR1 ENHRY and CDR2 SYGVKD. This CDR3 is CAISESVGTGVRSGANVLTF. CDR3 nucleotide sequence: TGTGCCATCAGTGAGTCTGTAGGGACAGGGGTTCGCTCTGGGGCCAACGTCCTGACTTTC.